This entry lists 30 T cell receptor beta chains sequenced from one sample in a study of shared clonotypes between healthy human individuals. The repertoire was sequenced with immunoSEQ multiplex PCR; TCRdb's copy has only in-frame clones and lacks some. This table holds millions of clones, approximately 95% found once. The source material was naive CD4+ T cells from PBMCs. Subset of the sample: CD45RA+ positively selected. Receptors originate from a man between 18 and 35 years old in good health. Some clones in this sample may be carry-over from other donors' samples.

This clone was observed once. V is TRBV5-6 and J is TRBJ2-5, with 8 bases that match TRBD1. Germline values: CDR1 SGHDT, CDR2 YYEEEE. V was clipped by 1 base and J by 2 bases; unmatched bases: 4. The CDR3 loop spans 15 amino acids. This CDR3 is CASSLRGQGQETQYF. The CDR3 DNA sequence: TGTGCCAGCAGCTTGCGAGGACAGGGACAAGAGACCCAGTACTTC.

The chain employs TRBV28 and TRBJ1-5, with 7 bases aligning to TRBD1. Germline values: CDR1 MDHEN, CDR2 SYDVKM. V was pared by 5 bases and J by 5 bases, with 9 bases of the junction left unmatched. CDR3 size: 15 residues. For the CDR3, the DNA is TGTGCCAGCAGTCACCTTACAGGGGTCGATCAGCCCCAGCATTTT. The encoded protein is CASSHLTGVDQPQHF. Using reference TRBV28 and TRBJ1-5 for the parts outside the CDR3, the full variable domain is DVKVTQSSRYLVKRTGEKVFLECVQDMDHENMFWYRQDPGLGLRLIYFSYDVKMKEKGDIPEGYSVSREKKERFSLILESASTNQTSMYLCASSHLTGVDQPQHFGDGTRLSIL.

The chain uses TRBV30 and TRBJ1-6, with D tentatively TRBD1 (5 bases). CDR1 GTSNPN and CDR2 SVGIG come from the germline V gene (reference sequence). The CDR3 contains 15 residues. Trimming removed 3 bases at V and 8 bases at J, with 17 bases between. The CDR3 here is CAWSLLRGRDSPLHF. The CDR3 region has the DNA TGTGCCTGGAGCCTCCTACGGGGGAGAGATTCACCCCTCCACTTT.

The chain employs TRBV2 and TRBJ1-1; TRBD1 might be the D (5 bases). The CDR3 length is 16 residues. The ends were cut back, 4 bases at V and 3 bases at J, with 18 bases in the middle. Looked up from germline, CDR1 is SNHLY and CDR2 is FYNNEI. This CDR3 is CASSGTRVGRDTEAFF. The CDR3 DNA reads TGTGCCAGCAGTGGCACCAGGGTAGGCAGGGACACTGAAGCTTTCTTT. The complete variable domain, with remaining parts taken from reference TRBV2 and TRBJ1-1, reads EPEVTQTPSHQVTQMGQEVILRCVPISNHLYFYWYRQILGQKVEFLVSFYNNEISEKSEIFDDQFSVERPDGSNFTLKIRSTKLEDSAMYFCASSGTRVGRDTEAFFGQGTRLTVV.

The gene calls are TRBV10-3 and TRBJ2-5, with 7 nucleotides matching TRBD1. The CDR3 contains 14 residues. The ends lost 2 bases at V and 4 bases at J; junction bases unmatched: 4. Germline-derived CDR1 and CDR2 are ENHRY and SYGVKD. Here the CDR3 reads CAISEDRAGETQYF. The CDR3 coding sequence is TGTGCCATCAGTGAGGACAGGGCAGGAGAGACCCAGTACTTC.

V gene TRBV28 combines with J gene TRBJ2-1; the D gene is possibly TRBD2 (7 bases). Germline CDR1 is MDHEN and CDR2 is SYDVKM. Trimming cost V 5 bases and J 12 bases, with 14 bases left between them. The CDR3 is 12 residues long. This chain's CDR3 is CASSPPRGGQFF. Here the CDR3 DNA reads TGTGCCAGCAGTCCCCCTAGGGGGGGGCAGTTCTTC.

The chain employs TRBV4-2 and TRBJ2-3; D assignment may be TRBD1 or TRBD2 (5 bases each). Trimming took 5 bases from V and 2 from J, leaving 11 bases between them. The CDR3 extends over 14 amino acids. Germline values: CDR1 LGHNA, CDR2 YNFKEQ. The CDR3 nucleotides read TGTGCCAGCAGCACCGGGACCCCCACAGATACGCAGTATTTT. This sequence encodes CASSTGTPTDTQYF.

The rearrangement uses TRBV19 and TRBJ1-5; the D is unclear. Germline V CDR1 and CDR2: LNHDA, SQIVND (reference sequence). The CDR3 covers 14 residues. Trimming removed 7 bases at V and 3 bases at J, with 13 bases between. The CDR3 DNA sequence: TGTGCCAGTAAGTCGAGTAATCTCAATCAGCCCCAGCATTTT. Translating it yields CASKSSNLNQPQHF. The full variable domain, in which reference TRBV19 and TRBJ1-5 provide the parts outside the CDR3, is DGGITQSPKYLFRKEGQNVTLSCEQNLNHDAMYWYRQDPGQGLRLIYYSQIVNDFQKGDIAEGYSVSREKKESFPLTVTSAQKNPTAFYLCASKSSNLNQPQHFGDGTRLSIL.

This sequence joins TRBV30 and TRBJ2-6; D call uncertain. Trimming removed 0 bases from V and 6 bases from J, with 6 bases in between. This CDR3 contains 13 residues. The germline CDR1 and CDR2 sequences are GTSNPN and SVGIG (reference sequence). The CDR3 DNA is TGTGCCTGGAGTGTTAAAGCGGCCAACGTCCTGACTTTC. It codes for CAWSVKAANVLTF.

Comment on this clone: Other DNA sequences in the sample encode the same CDR3. The chain is built from TRBV18 and TRBJ2-3, with D perhaps TRBD1 (6 bases). This CDR3 region has 15 residues. Deletions cut 3 bases from V and 0 bases from J, with 10 bases between. In germline, CDR1 is KGHSH, CDR2 LQKENI. CDR3 sequence: CASSPTGTSTDTQYF. The CDR3 bases are TGTGCCAGCTCACCGACAGGTACTAGCACAGATACGCAGTATTTT.

This chain connects TRBV28 to TRBJ1-2; possible D gene TRBD1, 5 bases. The CDR3 sequence is 15 residues long. Germline V gives CDR1 MDHEN, CDR2 SYDVKM. Trimming pared 2 bases from V and 4 bases from J, leaving 14 bases between. CDR3 loop: CASSLTRGISYGYTF. Here the CDR3 DNA reads TGTGCCAGCAGTTTAACAAGGGGCATCTCCTATGGCTACACCTTC.

The CDR3 DNA reads as TGTGCCAGCAGCTTCGGTTCAAACAATGAGCAGTTCTTC. It yields the protein CASSFGSNNEQFF. This chain joins TRBV11-2 and TRBJ2-1; D ambiguous. The V end lost 3 bases, the J end lost 5 bases, and 8 bases lay between the germline ends. Germline assignment: CDR1 SGHAT and CDR2 FQNNGV. This CDR3 spans 13 amino acids.

V usage is TRBV7-6 and J usage is TRBJ2-1; 7 bases line up with TRBD1. The CDR3 contains 14 residues. CDR1 and CDR2 (germline): SGHVS, FNYEAQ. Trimming cost V 1 base and J 8 bases; bases outside gene matches: 5. CDR3 amino acids: CASSLGQGDDEQFF. Here the CDR3 DNA reads TGTGCCAGCAGCTTAGGGCAGGGGGATGATGAGCAGTTCTTC. The whole variable domain, filled in from reference TRBV7-6 and TRBJ2-1, reads GAGVSQSPRYKVTKRGQDVALRCDPISGHVSLYWYRQALGQGPEFLTYFNYEAQQDKSGLPNDRFSAERPEGSISTLTIQRTEQRDSAMYRCASSLGQGDDEQFFGPGTRLTVL.

This chain joins TRBV2 and TRBJ1-2; maybe TRBD1 (5 bases). The CDR3 loop spans 14 amino acids. Germline CDR1 is SNHLY and CDR2 is FYNNEI. Trimming removed 5 bases from V and 4 bases from J, with 14 bases in between. The CDR3 DNA sequence: TGTGCCAGCAGTTCCAGGGAGCGGGGCTATGGCTACACCTTC. Its protein is CASSSRERGYGYTF.

Details on this clone: The sample carries other DNA sequences with the same CDR3. V gene TRBV9 combines with J gene TRBJ2-7; 9 bases align to TRBD1. The CDR3 length is 14 residues. V was clipped by 2 bases and J by 3 bases; unmatched bases: 3. Germline CDR1 reads SGDLS; CDR2 reads YYNGEE. In DNA, the CDR3 is TGTGCCAGCAGCGTGGGACAGGGTAACTACGAGCAGTACTTC. Translation: CASSVGQGNYEQYF. Full variable domain (outside the CDR3, taken from reference TRBV9 and TRBJ2-7): DSGVTQTPKHLITATGQRVTLRCSPRSGDLSVYWYQQSLDQGLQFLIQYYNGEERAKGNILERFSAQQFPDLHSELNLSSLELGDSALYFCASSVGQGNYEQYFGPGTRLTVT.

The rearrangement links TRBV9 to TRBJ1-3; possibly TRBD1 for D (6 bases). Trimming cost V 7 bases and J 3 bases, with 14 bases left between them. Germline V gives CDR1 SGDLS, CDR2 YYNGEE. This CDR3 contains 14 residues. The CDR3 is CASQEGGYGNTIYF. The CDR3 DNA reads TGTGCCAGCCAAGAGGGGGGATATGGAAACACCATATATTTT.

The V call is TRBV19, the J call TRBJ1-1; a weak D match, TRBD1 (5 bases). The CDR3 spans 13 residues. Germline lookup yields CDR1 LNHDA and CDR2 SQIVND (reference sequence). Trimming took 5 bases from V and 1 from J, leaving 8 bases between them. The CDR3 region is CASSFQGNTEAFF. CDR3 nucleotides: TGTGCCAGTAGTTTCCAGGGGAACACTGAAGCTTTCTTT.

Concerning this clone itself: The sample holds other DNA sequences that translate to the same CDR3. The chain carries TRBV11-3 and TRBJ2-3, with D possibly matching TRBD2 (5 bases). The germline V and J ends were trimmed by 4 bases and 6 bases, with 8 bases remaining between them. Per the germline V gene, CDR1 is SGHNT and CDR2 is YENEEA. This CDR3 has 12 amino acids. The CDR3 DNA follows: TGTGCCAGCAGCTCGAGAGGGGATACGCAGTATTTT. This encodes CASSSRGDTQYF.

V is TRBV7-3 and J is TRBJ1-1; 7 nucleotides agree with TRBD1. Trimming cost V 2 bases and J 3 bases; bases outside gene matches: 3. The CDR3 consists of 14 residues. CDR1 is SGHTA and CDR2 is FQGTGA in the germline V gene. CDR3 sequence (DNA): TGTGCCAGCAGCTTAGGGACAGCTGACACTGAAGCTTTCTTT. Protein: CASSLGTADTEAFF.

The CDR3 spells CAIRRTGGEMNTEAFF. The CDR3 region has the DNA TGTGCCATCAGACGGACAGGGGGAGAAATGAACACTGAAGCTTTCTTT. The chain uses TRBV10-3 and TRBJ1-1; 10 bases are shared with TRBD1. J gave up 0 bases and V 6 bases, and 7 bases lay outside the gene matches. Germline V CDR1 and CDR2: ENHRY, SYGVKD. This CDR3 is built from 16 residues.

For the CDR3, the DNA is TGTGCCAGCAAGCCGGGACAGGGGTGGTATGGCTACACCTTC. Its translation: CASKPGQGWYGYTF. The chain recombines TRBV6-1 with TRBJ1-2; TRBD1 aligns across 10 bases. This CDR3 comprises 14 residues. Germline CDR1 and CDR2: MNHNS and SASEGT. J was trimmed by 5 bases and V by 7 bases; bases with no gene match: 7.

The V and J genes are TRBV7-2 and TRBJ1-5; possible D gene TRBD1, 5 bases. Germline V gene data show CDR1 as SGHTA and CDR2 as FQGNSA. V was cut by 8 bases and J by 5 bases, with 19 bases left in between. CDR3 length: 15 residues. Here the CDR3 DNA reads TGTGCCAGCGACATTCGGGGCTGGGGCGATCAGCCCCAGCATTTT. Its protein product is CASDIRGWGDQPQHF.

The chain links TRBV5-1 to TRBJ2-7, with D uncertain. V was clipped by 4 bases and J by 0 bases, with 14 bases between them. CDR3 length equals 15 residues. Germline loops: CDR1 SGHRS, CDR2 YFSETQ. The CDR3 DNA follows: TGCGCCAGCAGCGACGACGCCCGCAACTCCTACGAGCAGTACTTC. Translated, it gives CASSDDARNSYEQYF.

The chain employs TRBV2 and TRBJ2-4; 8 bases map to TRBD1. Germline V CDR1 and CDR2: SNHLY, FYNNEI. CDR3 size: 16 residues. V lost 5 bases and J lost 1; bases outside the gene matches: 7. The CDR3 DNA reads as TGTGCCAGCAGTACCGGACAGGGTGCGGCCAAAAACATTCAGTACTTC. Translating gives CASSTGQGAAKNIQYF.

On this clone itself: Within the sample, other DNA sequences also encode this same CDR3. CDR3 nucleotide sequence: TGTGCCAGTACAGGGTACTCTGGAAACACCATATATTTT. Amino acid sequence: CASTGYSGNTIYF. The genes are TRBV19 and TRBJ1-3, with a possible D match to TRBD1 (5 bases). In germline, CDR1 is LNHDA, CDR2 SQIVND (reference sequence). Trimming left V 7 bases short and J 0 bases short, with 7 bases between. The CDR3 sequence is 13 residues long.

The gene calls are TRBV14 and TRBJ1-3; D is unclear. The CDR3 is 14 amino acids. With 4 bases removed from V and 0 bases from J, the gap between germline ends came to 7 bases. CDR1 is SGHDN, CDR2 FVKESK, per germline. CDR3 protein: CASSPWSSGNTIYF. The CDR3 region has the DNA TGTGCCAGCAGCCCCTGGTCCTCTGGAAACACCATATATTTT. Full variable domain (outside the CDR3, taken from reference TRBV14 and TRBJ1-3): EAGVTQFPSHSVIEKGQTVTLRCDPISGHDNLYWYRRVMGKEIKFLLHFVKESKQDESGMPNNRFLAERTGGTYSTLKVQPAELEDSGVYFCASSPWSSGNTIYFGEGSWLTVV.

About this clone itself: The sample contains more than one DNA sequence encoding this CDR3. The chain couples TRBV9 to TRBJ2-6; D gene uncertain. The V gene's germline CDR1 is SGDLS and CDR2 YYNGEE. V was pared by 0 bases and J by 1 base, with 2 bases between. The CDR3 is made up of 14 amino acids. The CDR3 here is CASSVDSGANVLTF. The CDR3 coding sequence is TGTGCCAGCAGCGTAGATTCTGGGGCCAACGTCCTGACTTTC.

V is TRBV5-1 and J is TRBJ1-4; 7 bases align to TRBD1. Germline-derived CDR1 and CDR2 are SGHRS and YFSETQ. Trimming took 3 bases from V and 6 from J; bases not matched to a gene: 5. The CDR3 extends over 14 amino acids. The CDR3 DNA follows: TGCGCCAGCAGCTGGAGACAGGGCGATGAAAAACTGTTTTTT. Translated, it gives CASSWRQGDEKLFF.

Of note for this clone: The same CDR3 is also encoded by other DNA sequences in this sample. This rearrangement joins TRBV20-1 to TRBJ2-2; D unclear. Germline CDR1 reads DFQATT; CDR2 reads SNEGSKA (reference sequence). Trimming pared 6 bases from V and 5 bases from J, leaving 7 bases between. The CDR3 has 11 amino acids. The CDR3 nucleotides are TGCAGTGCCGGTGGAACCGGGGAGCTGTTTTTT. Translating it yields CSAGGTGELFF.

The chain employs TRBV6-1 and TRBJ2-7; perhaps TRBD2 as D (5 bases). Trimming pared 6 bases from V and 1 base from J, leaving 13 bases between. The CDR3 loop spans 14 amino acids. Per the germline V gene, CDR1 is MNHNS and CDR2 is SASEGT. The CDR3 DNA reads as TGTGCCAGCAGCCCTTTCGGGGTATCCTACGAGCAGTACTTC. It translates to CASSPFGVSYEQYF.